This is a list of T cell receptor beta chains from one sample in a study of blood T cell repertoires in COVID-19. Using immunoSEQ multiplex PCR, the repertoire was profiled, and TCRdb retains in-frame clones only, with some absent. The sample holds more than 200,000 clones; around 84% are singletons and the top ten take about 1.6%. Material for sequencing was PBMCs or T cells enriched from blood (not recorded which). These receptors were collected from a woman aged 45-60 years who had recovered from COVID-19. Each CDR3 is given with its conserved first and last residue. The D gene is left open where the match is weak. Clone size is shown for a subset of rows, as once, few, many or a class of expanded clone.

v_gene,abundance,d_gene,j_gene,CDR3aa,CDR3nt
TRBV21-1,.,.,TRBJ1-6,CASSKTGGDSPLHF,TGTGCCAGCAGCAAAACAGGAGGGGATTCACCCCTCCACTTT
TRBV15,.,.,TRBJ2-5,CATSNIGQRGQETQYF,TGTGCCACCAGCAATATTGGACAGCGTGGCCAAGAGACCCAGTACTTC
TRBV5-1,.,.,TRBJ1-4,CASSLDKGFRGGDELFF,TGCGCCAGCAGCTTGGATAAGGGGTTTAGAGGTGGAGACGAACTGTTTTTT
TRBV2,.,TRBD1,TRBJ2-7,CASSEETGNYEQYF,TGTGCCAGCAGTGAGGAGACAGGGAACTACGAGCAGTACTTC
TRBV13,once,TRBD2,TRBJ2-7,CASSFRGLAGGRLDYEQYF,TGTGCCAGCAGCTTCAGGGGGCTAGCGGGAGGGCGGTTGGACTACGAGCAGTACTTC
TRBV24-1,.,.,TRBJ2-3,CATSPLGGNTDTQYF,TGTGCCACCAGTCCCCTTGGGGGGAACACAGATACGCAGTATTTT
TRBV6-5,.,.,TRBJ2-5,CASSQGRETQYF,TGTGCCAGCAGCCAGGGTCGCGAGACCCAGTACTTC
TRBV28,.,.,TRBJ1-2,CASSLSRVKGGNYGYTF,TGTGCCAGCAGTTTATCCAGGGTTAAAGGGGGTAACTATGGCTACACCTTC
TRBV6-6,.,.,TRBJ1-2,CASSPPLSSYGYTF,TGTGCCAGCAGCCCACCCCTATCCTCCTATGGCTACACCTTC
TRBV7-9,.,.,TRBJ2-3,CASSSIAASTDTQYF,TGTGCCAGCAGCTCGATAGCGGCTAGCACAGATACGCAGTATTTT
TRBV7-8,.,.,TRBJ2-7,CASSSRRDKAHEQYF,TGTGCCAGCAGCTCGCGCCGGGACAAGGCCCACGAGCAGTACTTC
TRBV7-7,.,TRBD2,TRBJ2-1,CASSSGRGSGSREQFF,TGTGCTAGCAGCTCCGGGAGGGGTAGCGGGAGTCGTGAGCAGTTCTTC
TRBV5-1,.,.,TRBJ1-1,CASSLTPNPLEAFF,TGCGCCAGCAGCTTGACGCCTAACCCACTTGAAGCTTTCTTT